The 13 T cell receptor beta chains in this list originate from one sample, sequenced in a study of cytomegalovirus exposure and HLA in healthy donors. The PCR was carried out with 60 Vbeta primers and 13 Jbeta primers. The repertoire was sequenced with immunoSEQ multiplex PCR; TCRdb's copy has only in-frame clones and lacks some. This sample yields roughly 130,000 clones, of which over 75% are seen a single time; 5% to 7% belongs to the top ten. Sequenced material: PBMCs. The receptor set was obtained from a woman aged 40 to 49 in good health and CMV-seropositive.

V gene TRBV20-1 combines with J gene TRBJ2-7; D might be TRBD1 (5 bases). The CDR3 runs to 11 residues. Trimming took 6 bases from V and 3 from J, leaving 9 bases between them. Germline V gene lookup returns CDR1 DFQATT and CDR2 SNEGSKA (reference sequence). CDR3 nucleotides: TGCAGTGCCCTGACAGACTACGAGCAGTACTTC. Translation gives CSALTDYEQYF.

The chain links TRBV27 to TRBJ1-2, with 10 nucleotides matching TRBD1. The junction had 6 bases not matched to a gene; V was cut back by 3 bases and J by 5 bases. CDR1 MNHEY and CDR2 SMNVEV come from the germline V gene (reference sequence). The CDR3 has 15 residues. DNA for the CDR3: TGTGCCAGCAGTTTGACAGGGGGCCTACCTTATGGCTACACCTTC. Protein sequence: CASSLTGGLPYGYTF.

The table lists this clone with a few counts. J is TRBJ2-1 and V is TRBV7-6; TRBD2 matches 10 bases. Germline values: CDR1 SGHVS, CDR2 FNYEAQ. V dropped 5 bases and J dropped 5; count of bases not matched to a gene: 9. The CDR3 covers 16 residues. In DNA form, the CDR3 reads TGTGCCAGCAGCCTGGGACTAGCGATCCTGAACAATGAGCAGTTCTTC. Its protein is CASSLGLAILNNEQFF. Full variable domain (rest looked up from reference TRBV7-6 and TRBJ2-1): GAGVSQSPRYKVTKRGQDVALRCDPISGHVSLYWYRQALGQGPEFLTYFNYEAQQDKSGLPNDRFSAERPEGSISTLTIQRTEQRDSAMYRCASSLGLAILNNEQFFGPGTRLTVL.

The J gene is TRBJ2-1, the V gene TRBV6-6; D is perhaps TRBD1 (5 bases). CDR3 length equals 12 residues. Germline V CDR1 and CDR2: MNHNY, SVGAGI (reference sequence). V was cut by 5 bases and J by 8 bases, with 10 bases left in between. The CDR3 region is CASSTRGYEQFF. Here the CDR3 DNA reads TGTGCCAGCAGTACAAGGGGTTATGAGCAGTTCTTC.

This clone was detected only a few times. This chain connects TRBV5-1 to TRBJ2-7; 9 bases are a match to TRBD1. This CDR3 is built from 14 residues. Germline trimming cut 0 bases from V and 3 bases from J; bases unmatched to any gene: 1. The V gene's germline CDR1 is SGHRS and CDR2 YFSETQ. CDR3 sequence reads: CASSLGDRDYEQYF. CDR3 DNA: TGCGCCAGCAGCTTGGGGGACAGGGACTACGAGCAGTACTTC. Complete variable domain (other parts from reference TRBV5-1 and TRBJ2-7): KAGVTQTPRYLIKTRGQQVTLSCSPISGHRSVSWYQQTPGQGLQFLFEYFSETQRNKGNFPGRFSGRQFSNSRSEMNVSTLELGDSALYLCASSLGDRDYEQYFGPGTRLTVT.

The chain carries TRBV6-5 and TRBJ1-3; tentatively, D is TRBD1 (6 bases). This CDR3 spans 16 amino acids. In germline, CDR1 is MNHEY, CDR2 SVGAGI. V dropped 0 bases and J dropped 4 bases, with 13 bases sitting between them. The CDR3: CASSYSDSTGGNTIYF. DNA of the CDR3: TGTGCCAGCAGTTACTCGGACAGCACTGGCGGAAACACCATATATTTT.

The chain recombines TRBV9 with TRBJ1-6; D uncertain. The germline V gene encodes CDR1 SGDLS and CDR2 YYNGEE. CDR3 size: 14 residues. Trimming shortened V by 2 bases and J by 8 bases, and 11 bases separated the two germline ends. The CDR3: CASSVAREDSPLHF. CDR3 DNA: TGTGCCAGCAGCGTGGCTAGAGAGGATTCACCCCTCCACTTT.

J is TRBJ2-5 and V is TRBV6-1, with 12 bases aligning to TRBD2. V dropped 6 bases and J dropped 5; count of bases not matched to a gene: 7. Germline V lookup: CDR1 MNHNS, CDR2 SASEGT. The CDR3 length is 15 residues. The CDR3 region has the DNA TGTGCCAGCAGCGATCTAGCGGGGGGGCCGGAGACCCAGTACTTC. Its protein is CASSDLAGGPETQYF.

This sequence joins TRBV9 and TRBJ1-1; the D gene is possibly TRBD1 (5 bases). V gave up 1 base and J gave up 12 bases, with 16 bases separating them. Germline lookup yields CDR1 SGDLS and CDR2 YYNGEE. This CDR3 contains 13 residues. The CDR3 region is CASSVLGAGQTFF. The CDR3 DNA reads TGTGCCAGCAGCGTACTCGGTGCAGGGCAGACTTTCTTT.

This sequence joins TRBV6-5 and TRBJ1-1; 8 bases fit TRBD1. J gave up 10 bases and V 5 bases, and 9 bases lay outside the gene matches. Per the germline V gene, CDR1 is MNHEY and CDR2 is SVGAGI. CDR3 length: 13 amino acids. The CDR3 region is CASSRQGPTRAFF. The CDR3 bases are TGTGCCAGCAGTCGACAGGGGCCCACTCGAGCTTTCTTT.

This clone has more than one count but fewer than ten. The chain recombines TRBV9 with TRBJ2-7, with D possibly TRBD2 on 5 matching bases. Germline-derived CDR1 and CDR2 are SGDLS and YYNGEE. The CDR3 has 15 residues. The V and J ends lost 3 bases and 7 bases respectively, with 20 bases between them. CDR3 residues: CASSAPGRGVGEQYF. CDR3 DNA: TGTGCCAGCAGCGCCCCGGGCCGGGGAGTGGGGGAGCAGTACTTC. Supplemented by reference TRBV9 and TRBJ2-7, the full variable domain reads DSGVTQTPKHLITATGQRVTLRCSPRSGDLSVYWYQQSLDQGLQFLIQYYNGEERAKGNILERFSAQQFPDLHSELNLSSLELGDSALYFCASSAPGRGVGEQYFGPGTRLTVT.

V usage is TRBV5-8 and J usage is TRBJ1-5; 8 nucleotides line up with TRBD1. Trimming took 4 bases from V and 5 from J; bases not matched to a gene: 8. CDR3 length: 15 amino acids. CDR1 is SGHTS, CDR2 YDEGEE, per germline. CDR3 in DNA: TGTGCCAGCAGCCTCGGGACAGGTGCTGATCAGCCCCAGCATTTT. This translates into CASSLGTGADQPQHF.

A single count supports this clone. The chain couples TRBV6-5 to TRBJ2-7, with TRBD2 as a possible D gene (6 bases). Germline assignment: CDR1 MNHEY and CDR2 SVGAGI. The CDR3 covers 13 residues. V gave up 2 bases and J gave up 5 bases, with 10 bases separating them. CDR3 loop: CASSYGGNNEQYF. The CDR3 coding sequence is TGTGCCAGCAGTTACGGCGGGAACAACGAGCAGTACTTC.